One sample yielded the 30 T cell receptor beta chains listed below, sequenced in a study of blood T cell repertoires in COVID-19. Some clones are missing from TCRdb's copy, which holds only in-frame ones; the method was immunoSEQ multiplex PCR. This sample yields about 290,000 clones, of which roughly nine tenths are seen a single time; over 8.5% belongs to the top ten. The material sequenced was peripheral blood. The receptors here all came from a woman aged 25 to 39 with COVID-19, enrolled during active disease.

The rearrangement joins TRBV4-1 to TRBJ2-3, with D unclear. V shed 0 bases and J shed 3 bases, with 13 bases lying between them. The CDR3 is 16 residues long. In germline, CDR1 is MGHRA, CDR2 YSYEKL. CDR3 coding DNA: TGCGCCAGCAGCCAAGAGGTTCTCCCCCGGACAGATACGCAGTATTTT. Protein product: CASSQEVLPRTDTQYF.

The rearrangement links TRBV29-1 to TRBJ1-2; 7 positions agree with TRBD1. The length of the CDR3 is 14 residues. Germline loops: CDR1 SQVTM, CDR2 ANQGSEA. V was pared by 1 base and J by 0 bases, with 2 bases of the junction left unmatched. The CDR3 coding sequence is TGCAGCGTTGAAGGGCAGGGGGCTAACTATGGCTACACCTTC. Encoded protein: CSVEGQGANYGYTF.

This sequence joins TRBV5-1 and TRBJ2-1; 15 bases match TRBD2. The germline gives CDR1 SGHRS, CDR2 YFSETQ. CDR3 length equals 18 residues. The ends lost 6 bases at V and 0 bases at J; junction bases unmatched: 7. CDR3 in amino acids: CASNTGTSGGPSYNEQFF. The CDR3 DNA is TGCGCCAGCAACACCGGGACTAGCGGGGGGCCCTCCTACAATGAGCAGTTCTTC. The whole variable domain, remainder taken from reference TRBV5-1 and TRBJ2-1, is KAGVTQTPRYLIKTRGQQVTLSCSPISGHRSVSWYQQTPGQGLQFLFEYFSETQRNKGNFPGRFSGRQFSNSRSEMNVSTLELGDSALYLCASNTGTSGGPSYNEQFFGPGTRLTVL.

This chain joins TRBV7-9 and TRBJ2-5; perhaps TRBD1 as D (5 bases). The length of the CDR3 is 19 residues. Looked up from germline, CDR1 is SEHNR and CDR2 is FQNEAQ (reference sequence). Trimming pared 5 bases from V and 5 bases from J, leaving 30 bases between. The CDR3 bases are TGTGCCAGCAGCCAAGGGTTCGCAGTCAAGGGGTTGGTAAGGGAGACCCAGTACTTC. Its translation is CASSQGFAVKGLVRETQYF. Full variable domain (outside the CDR3, taken from reference TRBV7-9 and TRBJ2-5): DTGVSQNPRHKITKRGQNVTFRCDPISEHNRLYWYRQTLGQGPEFLTYFQNEAQLEKSRLLSDRFSAERPKGSFSTLEIQRTEQGDSAMYLCASSQGFAVKGLVRETQYFGPGTRLLVL.

V usage is TRBV4-2 and J usage is TRBJ1-1, with 7 nucleotides matching TRBD1. Germline-derived CDR1 and CDR2 are LGHNA and YNFKEQ. V lost 4 bases to trimming and J lost 3 bases; unmatched junction nucleotides: 8. CDR3 length: 15 residues. The CDR3 region has the DNA TGTGCCAGCAGCCCTCCGACAGGGACTTACACTGAAGCTTTCTTT. This encodes CASSPPTGTYTEAFF.

A word on this clone: The same CDR3 can be traced to other DNA sequences in this sample. The chain joins TRBV6-5 to TRBJ2-7, with 8 bases fitting TRBD1. This CDR3 is 14 amino acids long. Germline values: CDR1 MNHEY, CDR2 SVGAGI. With 0 bases clipped from V and 7 bases from J, the junction kept 5 bases outside the gene matches. The CDR3 nucleotides read TGTGCCAGCAGTTACTCCAGGGGGCGTTATGAGCAGTACTTC. Amino acids: CASSYSRGRYEQYF.

V gene TRBV10-2 combines with J gene TRBJ1-2; the D is unclear. The CDR3 consists of 12 residues. With 2 bases removed from V and 5 bases from J, the gap between germline ends came to 6 bases. The germline CDR1 and CDR2 sequences are WSHSY and SAAADI. CDR3: CASSERGYGYTF. DNA of the CDR3: TGCGCCAGCAGTGAGAGAGGGTATGGCTACACCTTC.

V usage is TRBV18 and J usage is TRBJ1-4; 9 bases align to TRBD1. The CDR3 runs 13 residues. Trimming removed 4 bases from V and 8 bases from J; junction bases left unmatched: 2. The germline gives CDR1 KGHSH, CDR2 LQKENI. Here the CDR3 DNA reads TGTGCCAGCTCACTGACAGGGGGAGAAAAACTGTTTTTT. This codes for CASSLTGGEKLFF. The whole variable domain, filled in from reference TRBV18 and TRBJ1-4, reads NAGVMQNPRHLVRRRGQEARLRCSPMKGHSHVYWYRQLPEEGLKFMVYLQKENIIDESGMPKERFSAEFPKEGPSILRIQQVVRGDSAAYFCASSLTGGEKLFFGSGTQLSVL.

On this clone itself: This same CDR3 is encoded by further DNA sequences in the sample. The rearrangement links TRBV27 to TRBJ1-6, with D possibly being TRBD1 (6 bases). CDR3 length equals 14 residues. Looked up from germline, CDR1 is MNHEY and CDR2 is SMNVEV (reference sequence). Trimming removed 5 bases at V and 6 bases at J, with 11 bases between. Here the CDR3 DNA reads TGTGCCAGCAGTCTAGGGGGAAGTAATTCACCCCTCCACTTT. As protein: CASSLGGSNSPLHF.

Notes on this clone: Mismatch with germline at one junction end may stem from a read error. The chain links TRBV28 to TRBJ2-7, with D tentatively TRBD2 (5 bases). The CDR3 totals 15 residues. CDR1 MDHEN and CDR2 SYDVKM come from the germline V gene. The CDR3 nucleotides read TGTGCCAGCACTTTAATGGGGAGTTGGATTCACGAGCAGTACTTC. It yields the protein CASTLMGSWIHEQYF.

V is TRBV29-1 and J is TRBJ1-2, with a possible D match to TRBD1 (5 bases). Trimming took off 7 bases at V and 4 bases at J, with 13 bases between the two ends. The CDR3 extends over 12 amino acids. CDR1 SQVTM and CDR2 ANQGSEA come from the germline V gene. The CDR3 is CSAREGFYGYTF. For the CDR3, the DNA is TGCAGCGCCCGGGAGGGGTTCTATGGCTACACCTTC. The complete variable domain, with remaining parts taken from reference TRBV29-1 and TRBJ1-2, reads SAVISQKPSRDICQRGTSLTIQCQVDSQVTMMFWYRQQPGQSLTLIATANQGSEATYESGFVIDKFPISRPNLTFSTLTVSNMSPEDSSIYLCSAREGFYGYTFGSGTRLTVV.

This chain joins TRBV7-9 and TRBJ1-4, with TRBD1 matching over 9 bases. The CDR3 spans 13 residues. Unmatched junction bases numbered 6, after V lost 10 bases and J lost 6 bases. CDR1 and CDR2 from the germline V gene are SEHNR and FQNEAQ (reference sequence). Here the CDR3 reads CATADRGDEKLFF. Written as DNA, the CDR3 is TGTGCCACTGCGGACAGGGGTGATGAAAAACTGTTTTTT.

The chain has TRBV4-1 and TRBJ2-5; a possible D gene is TRBD2 (6 bases). The CDR3 loop spans 16 amino acids. In germline, CDR1 is MGHRA, CDR2 YSYEKL. V lost 1 base and J lost 4, with 16 bases in between. CDR3 sequence reads: CASSQGGNPRGETQYF. The DNA of the CDR3 is TGCGCCAGCAGCCAAGGCGGGAACCCACGGGGAGAGACCCAGTACTTC.

The CDR3 DNA sequence: TGCGCCAGCAGCGTCGGACAGGGATTAATTAAGAGCTCCTACAATGAGCAGTTCTTC. This codes for CASSVGQGLIKSSYNEQFF. The rearrangement links TRBV4-1 to TRBJ2-1; the match to TRBD1 covers 8 bases. J was trimmed by 0 bases and V by 5 bases; bases with no gene match: 15. Germline CDR1 is MGHRA and CDR2 is YSYEKL. The CDR3 contains 19 residues.

The J gene is TRBJ1-4, the V gene TRBV5-6; 10 bases map to TRBD1. V lost 3 bases, J lost 2 bases, and 4 bases stayed unmatched. The germline V gene has CDR1 SGHDT and CDR2 YYEEEE. The CDR3 totals 16 residues. The CDR3 loop reads CASSWTGQGTNEKLFF. The CDR3 DNA sequence: TGTGCCAGCAGCTGGACGGGACAGGGGACTAATGAAAAACTGTTTTTT.

This clone showed up just a few times. The chain has TRBV6-6 and TRBJ1-5; a possible D gene is TRBD1 (6 bases). Germline V lookup: CDR1 MNHNY, CDR2 SVGAGI (reference sequence). The CDR3 has 15 amino acids. With 6 bases removed from V and 5 bases from J, the gap between germline ends came to 17 bases. In nucleotides, the CDR3 is TGTGCCAGCAGCCCGCGGGGGCAACGCCATCAGCCCCAGCATTTT. Protein sequence: CASSPRGQRHQPQHF.

Note on this clone: Other DNA sequences of this sample code for an identical CDR3. The chain has TRBV9 and TRBJ2-2; no clear D. The V gene lost 4 bases and the J gene lost 2 bases, with 3 bases spanning the gap. From germline, CDR1 is SGDLS and CDR2 YYNGEE. The CDR3 has 12 residues. The CDR3 loop reads CASSLNTGELFF. Written as DNA, the CDR3 is TGTGCCAGCAGCCTCAACACCGGGGAGCTGTTTTTT.

This clone was found once. The chain uses TRBV5-6 and TRBJ2-7; no firm D call. V shed 2 bases and J shed 5 bases, with 8 bases lying between them. Germline V gene lookup returns CDR1 SGHDT and CDR2 YYEEEE. CDR3 length equals 12 residues. CDR3 nucleotide sequence: TGTGCCAGCAGCTTTCTAACAGACGAGCAGTACTTC. Its translation: CASSFLTDEQYF.

In this sample, this clone turned up once. This may be a read error: a much more frequent sequence differs by one nucleotide. Other DNA sequences in this sample translate to the same CDR3. This chain uses TRBV3-1 (or the pseudogene TRBV3-2) with TRBJ1-1; possibly TRBD1 for D (5 bases). Trimming shortened V by 8 bases and J by 5 bases, and 9 bases separated the two germline ends. The CDR3 totals 11 residues. CDR1 is LGHDT and CDR2 is YNNKEL in the germline V gene (reference sequence). The CDR3: CASRGGTEAFF. CDR3 nucleotide sequence: TGTGCCAGCCGGGGGGGAACTGAAGCTTTCTTT.

The chain links TRBV29-1 to TRBJ2-5; 13 bases fit TRBD2. J was trimmed by 1 base and V by 4 bases; bases with no gene match: 3. Per the germline V gene, CDR1 is SQVTM and CDR2 is ANQGSEA. The CDR3 loop spans 15 amino acids. CDR3 amino acids: CSVGGLAGVQETQYF. DNA for the CDR3: TGCAGCGTTGGAGGACTAGCGGGGGTCCAAGAGACCCAGTACTTC.

CDR3 amino acids: CASSQDPGKRDTIYF. The DNA of the CDR3 is TGTGCCAGCAGCCAAGATCCCGGCAAACGGGACACCATATATTTT. This chain links TRBV4-2 with TRBJ1-3; D remains unclear. V was cut by 0 bases and J by 8 bases, with 14 bases left in between. This CDR3 is built from 15 residues. Per germline, CDR1 LGHNA and CDR2 YNFKEQ.

This sequence joins TRBV7-6 and TRBJ2-3; unclear D gene. CDR1 and CDR2 from the germline V gene are SGHVS and FNYEAQ. This CDR3 has 15 residues. V lost 6 bases, J lost 2 bases, and 15 bases lay in between. The DNA for the CDR3 is TGTGCCAGCAGTCGCGTACAGTCTCCCACAGATACGCAGTATTTT. It encodes CASSRVQSPTDTQYF.

The gene calls are TRBV2 and TRBJ2-5; D is perhaps TRBD2 (6 bases). Germline assignment: CDR1 SNHLY and CDR2 FYNNEI. With 7 bases removed from V and 0 bases from J, the gap between germline ends came to 15 bases. There are 15 residues in the CDR3. The CDR3 DNA reads TGTGCCAGCACCCGACTAGGGGACTACCAAGAGACCCAGTACTTC. Amino acids: CASTRLGDYQETQYF.

The chain joins TRBV15 to TRBJ2-3, with 11 nucleotides matching TRBD2. The CDR3 totals 15 residues. CDR1 and CDR2 from the germline V gene are LNHNV and YYDKDF (reference sequence). V dropped 5 bases and J dropped 2; count of bases not matched to a gene: 3. The CDR3 protein is CATSVSGGATDTQYF. The CDR3 region has the DNA TGTGCCACCAGCGTTAGCGGGGGGGCCACAGATACGCAGTATTTT.

This chain uses TRBV4-1 with TRBJ2-3; D possibly corresponds to TRBD2 (5 bases). Germline CDR1 reads MGHRA; CDR2 reads YSYEKL. The CDR3 covers 11 residues. CDR3 amino acids: CATRGGDTQYF. For the CDR3, the DNA is TGCGCAACTCGTGGAGGAGATACGCAGTATTTT.

The CDR3, as DNA: TGCGCCAGCAGCCATTTTGGCACAGGGTCAACCTACGAGCAGTACTTC. It specifies CASSHFGTGSTYEQYF. The J gene is TRBJ2-7, the V gene TRBV4-1, with D possibly matching TRBD1 (6 bases). The CDR3 has 16 residues. Trimming took off 3 bases at V and 2 bases at J, with 17 bases between the two ends. Germline V CDR1 and CDR2: MGHRA, YSYEKL.

The V call is TRBV18, the J call TRBJ1-4; TRBD1 might be the D (5 bases). Trimming took off 3 bases at V and 7 bases at J, with 15 bases between the two ends. The CDR3 spans 15 residues. From germline, CDR1 is KGHSH and CDR2 LQKENI. The CDR3 is CASSPGGQGGEKLFF. The CDR3 bases are TGTGCCAGCTCACCCGGTGGCCAGGGTGGTGAAAAACTGTTTTTT.

The rearrangement uses TRBV2 and TRBJ2-1; 14 bases are shared with TRBD2. Germline values: CDR1 SNHLY, CDR2 FYNNEI. The CDR3 is 15 residues long. Trimming at V came to 6 bases and at J to 9 bases, leaving 7 bases not matched to a gene. The chain's CDR3 is CASRRTSGGLIEQFF. CDR3 DNA: TGTGCCAGCAGGCGGACTAGCGGGGGGCTTATTGAGCAGTTCTTC. Filled out from reference TRBV2 and TRBJ2-1, the complete variable domain reads EPEVTQTPSHQVTQMGQEVILRCVPISNHLYFYWYRQILGQKVEFLVSFYNNEISEKSEIFDDQFSVERPDGSNFTLKIRSTKLEDSAMYFCASRRTSGGLIEQFFGPGTRLTVL.

V and J are TRBV10-1 and TRBJ1-4; TRBD1 aligns across 7 bases. CDR1 and CDR2 from the germline V gene are WNHNN and SYGVQD (reference sequence). The CDR3 consists of 14 residues. Losses at the gene ends were 7 bases for V and 8 bases for J; bases not matched to a gene: 10. The DNA of the CDR3 is TGCGCCAGCACCCGAGGGGGCGCGAAAGAAAAACTGTTTTTT. Encoded protein: CASTRGGAKEKLFF.

The rearrangement uses TRBV4-1 and TRBJ2-1; TRBD2 matches at 13 bases. In germline, CDR1 is MGHRA, CDR2 YSYEKL. Germline trimming cut 10 bases from V and 4 bases from J; bases unmatched to any gene: 7. CDR3 length: 15 amino acids. The CDR3 coding sequence is TGCGCCACCCAACCGGGACTAGCGGGATACAATGAGCAGTTCTTC. Residues: CATQPGLAGYNEQFF.